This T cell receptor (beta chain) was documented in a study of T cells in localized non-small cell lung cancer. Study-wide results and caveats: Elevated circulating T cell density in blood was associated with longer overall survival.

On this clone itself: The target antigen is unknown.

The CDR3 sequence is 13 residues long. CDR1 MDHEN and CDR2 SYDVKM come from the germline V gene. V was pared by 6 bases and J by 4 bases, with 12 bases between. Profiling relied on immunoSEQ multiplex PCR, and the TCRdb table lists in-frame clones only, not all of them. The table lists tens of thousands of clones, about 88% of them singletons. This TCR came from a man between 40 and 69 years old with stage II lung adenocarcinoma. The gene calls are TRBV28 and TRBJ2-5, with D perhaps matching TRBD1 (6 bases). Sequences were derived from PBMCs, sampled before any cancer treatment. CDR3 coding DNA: TGTGCCAGCAGGGGGGCAGGAAGAGAGACCCAGTACTTC. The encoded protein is CASRGAGRETQYF.